The 24 T cell receptor beta chains given below trace back to one sample, sequenced in a study of circulating CD8 cells and anti-PD-1 response in melanoma. The QIAseq Immune Repertoire TCR panel built the libraries from about 16 ng of total RNA. TCRdb analysed the reads with MiXCR anew, one entry per CDR3 protein. The table lists around 450 distinct CDR3 sequences, approximately 8.3% of them singletons. Sorting of live CD3+CD8+TCRalphabeta+ cells by PD-1 and/or TIGIT gave four subsets. The material was CD8+ T cells from PBMCs, obtained at baseline or after one month of anti-PD-1 therapy (not recorded which). The receptors come from a human donor with melanoma.

Note on this clonotype: Given a much more abundant clone one base away, this may be a read error. The chain combines TRBV14 with TRBJ2-2; D is ambiguous. V dropped 7 bases and J dropped 3 bases, with 9 bases sitting between them. Per the germline V gene, CDR1 is SGHDN and CDR2 is FVKESK. The CDR3 has 13 residues. CDR3 DNA: TGTGCCAGCAACAAGGAAGACACCGGGGAGCTGTTTTTT. Its translation: CASNKEDTGELFF.

This clonotype is classed as medium-sized. This chain links TRBV9 with TRBJ2-2; TRBD1 agrees at 7 bases. Germline V gene data show CDR1 as SGDLS and CDR2 as YYNGEE. The CDR3 runs 15 residues. Losses at the gene ends were 7 bases for V and 5 bases for J; bases not matched to a gene: 11. This chain's CDR3 is CASHPTGVGTGELFF. DNA of the CDR3: TGTGCCAGCCATCCAACAGGGGTGGGTACCGGGGAGCTGTTTTTT.

By share of the sample, this clonotype is large. The chain couples TRBV2 to TRBJ2-7; tentatively, D is TRBD2 (5 bases). CDR3 length equals 16 residues. The germline V and J ends were trimmed by 4 bases and 1 base, with 17 bases remaining between them. Germline CDR1 is SNHLY and CDR2 is FYNNEI. CDR3 sequence (DNA): TGTGCCAGCAGTGGGCGCGGGCTTTTTGGGTCCTACGAGCAGTACTTC. This encodes CASSGRGLFGSYEQYF.

In its sample, this clonotype is large. V usage is TRBV19 and J usage is TRBJ2-1; 11 bases match TRBD2. Germline V lookup: CDR1 LNHDA, CDR2 SQIVND (reference sequence). After removal of 7 bases from V and 3 bases from J, the junction contained 5 bases not matched to a gene. The CDR3 sequence is 15 residues long. The CDR3 coding sequence is TGTGCCAGTAACCAACTAGCGGGGGACTACAATGAGCAGTTCTTC. Protein sequence: CASNQLAGDYNEQFF. Together with reference TRBV19 and TRBJ2-1, the CDR3 gives the full variable domain: DGGITQSPKYLFRKEGQNVTLSCEQNLNHDAMYWYRQDPGQGLRLIYYSQIVNDFQKGDIAEGYSVSREKKESFPLTVTSAQKNPTAFYLCASNQLAGDYNEQFFGPGTRLTVL.

This clonotype is labeled as medium-sized. The rearrangement uses TRBV19 and TRBJ2-5; perhaps TRBD2 as D (6 bases). CDR1 LNHDA and CDR2 SQIVND come from the germline V gene (reference sequence). The CDR3 consists of 13 residues. Trimming removed 6 bases from V and 4 bases from J, with 12 bases in between. CDR3 nucleotides: TGTGCCAGTAGATCGGCGGGGACAGAGACCCAGTACTTC. Its translation: CASRSAGTETQYF.

This clonotype was counted a few times. A clone one base away is much larger, so this may be a read error. The V and J genes are TRBV20-1 and TRBJ2-1, with a weak D call TRBD1 (6 bases). The V gene lost 5 bases and the J gene lost 6 bases, with 14 bases spanning the gap. The CDR3 covers 13 residues. Germline CDR1 DFQATT, CDR2 SNEGSKA (reference sequence). The DNA of the CDR3 is TGCAGTGCTTCCCGCGGACAGTGCAATGAGCAGTTCTTC. This encodes CSASRGQCNEQFF.

This clonotype is large. The CDR3 DNA sequence: TGTGCCAGTAGTATGGCCGGGATCTCCTACGAGCAGTACTTC. It encodes CASSMAGISYEQYF. The V call is TRBV19, the J call TRBJ2-7; weak D call: TRBD2 (5 bases). The germline V gene has CDR1 LNHDA and CDR2 SQIVND (reference sequence). The germline V and J ends were trimmed by 3 bases and 0 bases, with 9 bases remaining between them. The CDR3 consists of 14 residues.

By share, this clonotype ranks as large. The rearrangement uses TRBV27 and TRBJ2-7, with D tentatively TRBD1 (6 bases). Trimming stripped 5 bases from V and 6 bases from J, with 14 bases between. This CDR3 spans 13 amino acids. Germline-derived CDR1 and CDR2 are MNHEY and SMNVEV (reference sequence). CDR3 residues: CASSMDRGGEQYF. DNA of the CDR3: TGTGCCAGCAGTATGGACAGAGGCGGCGAGCAGTACTTC.

Within the sample, this clonotype is medium-sized. The V gene is TRBV29-1, the J gene TRBJ2-2, with D possibly matching TRBD2 (6 bases). The CDR3 contains 14 residues. Germline V gives CDR1 SQVTM, CDR2 ANQGSEA. V was trimmed by 3 bases and J by 6 bases, leaving 14 bases between them. CDR3 sequence: CSVEAAGGAGELFF. The CDR3 nucleotides are TGCAGCGTTGAGGCCGCAGGCGGGGCCGGGGAGCTGTTTTTT.

This clonotype is large (0.1 to 1%) by share. The rearrangement uses TRBV6-5 and TRBJ2-1, with D unclear. V was clipped by 8 bases and J by 2 bases, with 16 bases between them. CDR1 and CDR2 from the germline V gene are MNHEY and SVGAGI. The CDR3 loop spans 15 amino acids. The CDR3 here is CASADSPGTYNEQFF. The CDR3 coding sequence is TGTGCCAGCGCCGACTCACCTGGCACCTACAATGAGCAGTTCTTC.

In its sample, this clonotype ranks as medium-sized. The chain combines TRBV12-3 or TRBV12-4 with TRBJ2-2; tentatively, D is TRBD1 (5 bases). V was shortened by 5 bases and J by 6 bases, with 10 bases between the two germline ends. This CDR3 contains 13 residues. The CDR3 DNA reads TGTGCCAGCAGTATACAGGTGGCCGGGGAGCTGTTTTTT. Protein product: CASSIQVAGELFF.

Sample share makes this clonotype medium-sized. The genes are TRBV20-1 and TRBJ2-7; 8 positions agree with TRBD2. This CDR3 has 14 amino acids. Germline CDR1 and CDR2: DFQATT and SNEGSKA (reference sequence). The V gene end was trimmed by 4 bases and the J gene end by 7 bases; junction bases not matched to a gene: 12. The CDR3 spells CSAKTPRGRFEQYF. The CDR3 coding sequence is TGCAGTGCTAAGACCCCCCGCGGGAGGTTTGAGCAGTACTTC.

This clonotype was found once. This chain links TRBV19 with TRBJ1-4; D ambiguous. Germline lookup yields CDR1 LNHDA and CDR2 SQIVND (reference sequence). V lost 9 bases and J lost 7, with 12 bases in between. CDR3 length equals 12 residues. CDR3 sequence reads: CASSAGSEKLFF. The CDR3 bases are TGTGCCAGCAGTGCCGGCAGTGAAAAACTGTTTTTT.

In this sample, this clonotype is medium-sized. V and J are TRBV29-1 and TRBJ1-1; D unclear. The CDR3 totals 13 residues. Germline assignment: CDR1 SQVTM and CDR2 ANQGSEA. V lost 3 bases and J lost 1, with 9 bases in between. This CDR3 is CSVERGGNTEAFF. The CDR3 DNA is TGCAGCGTTGAGAGAGGCGGGAACACTGAAGCTTTCTTT.

In its sample, this clonotype ranks as large. The chain couples TRBV29-1 to TRBJ1-5; D remains ambiguous. In germline, CDR1 is SQVTM, CDR2 ANQGSEA. V was pared by 1 base and J by 5 bases, with 12 bases between. The CDR3 runs 14 residues. Here the CDR3 reads CSVEGEGLDQPQHF. The CDR3 DNA reads as TGCAGCGTTGAAGGGGAAGGGCTCGATCAGCCCCAGCATTTT.

This clonotype is medium-sized in the sample. This chain connects TRBV19 to TRBJ2-7, with D possibly matching TRBD2 (5 bases). V dropped 1 base and J dropped 3 bases, with 10 bases sitting between them. In germline, CDR1 is LNHDA, CDR2 SQIVND (reference sequence). The CDR3 has 14 residues. CDR3 in amino acids: CASSIGGLVYEQYF. In DNA, the CDR3 is TGTGCCAGTAGTATAGGAGGACTTGTCTACGAGCAGTACTTC.

This clonotype is medium-sized within its sample. CDR3 sequence: CASSFNGARDEQYF. DNA for the CDR3: TGTGCCAGCAGTTTTAATGGGGCTAGGGACGAGCAGTACTTC. The chain carries TRBV12-3 or TRBV12-4 and TRBJ2-7, with D possibly TRBD1 on 5 matching bases. The length of the CDR3 is 14 residues. Trimming pared 3 bases from V and 5 bases from J, leaving 14 bases between.

This rearrangement joins TRBV28 to TRBJ2-7; TRBD2 might be the D (5 bases). The V gene lost 2 bases and the J gene lost 6 bases, with 8 bases spanning the gap. The CDR3 totals 12 residues. The germline CDR1 and CDR2 sequences are MDHEN and SYDVKM. The CDR3 reads CASSLEGREQYF. CDR3 DNA: TGTGCCAGCAGTTTAGAGGGTCGCGAGCAGTACTTC.

This clonotype is categorized as large. This chain connects TRBV25-1 to TRBJ2-5, with TRBD1 identical over 8 bases. The CDR3 sequence is 15 residues long. J was trimmed by 3 bases and V by 1 base; bases with no gene match: 4. CDR1 is MGHDK, CDR2 SYGVNS, per germline. The CDR3 region has the DNA TGTGCCAGCAGTGAATCGGCAGGGGGCGAAGAGACCCAGTACTTC. This sequence encodes CASSESAGGEETQYF.

The chain employs TRBV11-2 and TRBJ2-2; D uncertain. Germline V gene data show CDR1 as SGHAT and CDR2 as FQNNGV. The CDR3 is made up of 14 amino acids. Trimming stripped 2 bases from V and 1 base from J, with 5 bases between. The CDR3 nucleotides are TGTGCCAGCAGCTTAATGAGGAACACCGGGGAGCTGTTTTTT. Translated: CASSLMRNTGELFF. Full variable domain (remainder filled in from reference TRBV11-2 and TRBJ2-2): EAGVAQSPRYKIIEKRQSVAFWCNPISGHATLYWYQQILGQGPKLLIQFQNNGVVDDSQLPKDRFSAERLKGVDSTLKIQPAKLEDSAVYLCASSLMRNTGELFFGEGSRLTVL.

By share, this clonotype counts as large. The chain carries TRBV7-8 and TRBJ2-3; no clear D gene. The length of the CDR3 is 14 residues. V lost 5 bases to trimming and J lost 3 bases, with 12 bases between them. Germline CDR1 is SGHVS and CDR2 is FQNEAQ. CDR3 sequence reads: CASSSVVGTDTQYF. DNA for the CDR3: TGTGCCAGCAGCAGCGTGGTCGGTACAGATACGCAGTATTTT. The variable domain in full, with the rest retrieved from reference TRBV7-8 and TRBJ2-3, is GAGVSQSPRYKVAKRGQDVALRCDPISGHVSLFWYQQALGQGPEFLTYFQNEAQLDKSGLPSDRFFAERPEGSVSTLKIQRTQQEDSAVYLCASSSVVGTDTQYFGPGTRLTVL.

About this clonotype itself: This may stem from a read error, because a much larger clone lies one nucleotide away. The chain is built from TRBV29-1 and TRBJ2-1; TRBD2 is a possible D gene (5 bases). The J call is uncertain, as TRBJ2-7 better fits the DNA end. Germline-derived CDR1 and CDR2 are SQVTM and ANQGSEA. The CDR3 spans 14 residues. The CDR3 here is CSVTVPPSYNEQYF. The CDR3 nucleotides are TGTAGCGTTACGGTCCCTCCCAGCTACAATGAGCAGTACTTC.

This rearrangement joins TRBV14 to TRBJ2-1; D perhaps matches TRBD2 (6 bases). This CDR3 region has 14 residues. Germline-derived CDR1 and CDR2 are SGHDN and FVKESK. V was clipped by 4 bases and J by 11 bases, with 18 bases between them. DNA of the CDR3: TGTGCCAGCAGCCGAGTCCAGGAGGGGCTGCAGCAGTTCTTC. It is translated as CASSRVQEGLQQFF.

By sample fraction, this clonotype is medium-sized. This chain joins TRBV28 and TRBJ2-7; D is uncertain. The V end lost 7 bases, the J end lost 1 base, and 14 bases lay between the germline ends. Per germline, CDR1 MDHEN and CDR2 SYDVKM. The CDR3 is 14 residues long. CDR3: CASILKATSYEQYF. CDR3 bases: TGTGCCAGCATCCTAAAGGCCACGTCCTACGAGCAGTACTTC.